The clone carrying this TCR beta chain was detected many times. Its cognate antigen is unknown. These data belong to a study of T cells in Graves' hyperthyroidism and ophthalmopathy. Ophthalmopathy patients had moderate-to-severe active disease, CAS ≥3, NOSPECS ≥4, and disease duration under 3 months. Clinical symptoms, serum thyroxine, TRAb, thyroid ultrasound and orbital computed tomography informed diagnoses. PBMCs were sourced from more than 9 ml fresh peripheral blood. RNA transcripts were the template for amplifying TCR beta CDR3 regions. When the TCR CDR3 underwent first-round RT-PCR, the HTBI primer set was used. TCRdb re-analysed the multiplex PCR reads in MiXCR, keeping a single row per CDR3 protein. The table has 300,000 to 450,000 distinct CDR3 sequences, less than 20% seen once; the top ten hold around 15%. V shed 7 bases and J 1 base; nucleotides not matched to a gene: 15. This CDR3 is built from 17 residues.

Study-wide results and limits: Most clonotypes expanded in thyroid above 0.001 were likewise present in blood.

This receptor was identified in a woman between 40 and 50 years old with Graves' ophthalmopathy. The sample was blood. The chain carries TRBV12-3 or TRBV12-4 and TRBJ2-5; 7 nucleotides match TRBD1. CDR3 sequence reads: CASTSRTRDSPQETQYF. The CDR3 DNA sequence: TGTGCCAGCACCTCCCGTACTCGGGACAGCCCCCAAGAGACCCAGTACTTC.